The clone carrying this T cell receptor (beta chain) showed up just once. The sample comes from a study of blood T cell repertoires in COVID-19. Assay: immunoSEQ multiplex PCR; the TCRdb copy retains only in-frame clones and omits some. The table shows approximately 160,000 clones, with roughly four fifths occurring only once. The CDR3 contains 13 residues. The germline V gene encodes CDR1 KGHDR and CDR2 SFDVKD. V gave up 6 bases and J gave up 8 bases; unmatched junction bases: 6. The sample was peripheral blood. This sequence joins TRBV24-1 and TRBJ1-2, with TRBD1 identical over 9 bases. The receptor was derived from a human donor in a cohort sampled during active COVID-19. CDR3 in DNA: TGTGCCACCAGTCGCCAGGACAGGGGCGGCTACACCTTC. Translated, it gives CATSRQDRGGYTF.